This TCR beta chain was captured by sequencing in a study of blood T cell repertoires in COVID-19. Study-level information: There were acute and convalescent COVID-19 samples, and they came from the United States, Italy and Spain. In each case, the material was cDNA or gDNA derived from T cells, B-cell-depleted T cells, or PBMCs.

Per germline, CDR1 LNHDA and CDR2 SQIVND (reference sequence). CDR3 length equals 17 residues. Trimming removed 3 bases from V and 0 bases from J; junction bases left unmatched: 1. Per the original data handling: Reference gene primer amplification in the assay estimated nucleated cell counts. Method: immunoSEQ multiplex PCR; TCRdb's copy keeps in-frame clones and lacks some. V and J calls and clone size come straight from that table; D and trimming were deduced from the DNA. Of some 150,000 clones listed, roughly four fifths are singletons. Sequencing was carried out using peripheral blood. This TCR derives from a woman of 80 years or more with active or convalescent COVID-19. The chain employs TRBV19 and TRBJ2-6; 11 bases align to TRBD1. CDR3 loop: CASSMGQGVSGANVLTF. The CDR3 bases are TGTGCCAGTAGTATGGGACAGGGGGTCTCTGGGGCCAACGTCCTGACTTTC.